The T cell receptor (beta chain) under discussion was sequenced for a study of cytomegalovirus exposure and HLA in healthy donors. Study outcomes and limitations: First-cohort TCR clusters tended to co-occur in the 130 or so validation repertoires, a later analysis found. Reports showed the classifier diagnosing cytomegalovirus status with high specificity and sensitivity. The study put 150 to 200 TCR beta chains on its list as cytomegalovirus-associated. CMV antigen specificity was confirmed in vitro for a few CMV-associated chains.

The CDR3 sequence is 16 residues long. CDR1 is MNHEY and CDR2 is SMNVEV in the germline V gene (reference sequence). Generated by immunoSEQ multiplex PCR, the TCRdb table keeps only in-frame clones and is missing some. The sample holds some 170,000 clones, around nine tenths seen once. Notes on this clone: The antigen remains unidentified.

Sequenced: PBMCs. This receptor was obtained from a woman in her thirties in good health and CMV-seronegative. The gene calls are TRBV27 and TRBJ2-1; tentatively, D is TRBD1 (5 bases). For the CDR3, the DNA is TGTGTCACCCAGCAAACCGCAGGGTGGTCCTACAATGAGCAGTTCTTC. It is translated as CVTQQTAGWSYNEQFF.